What follows describes a single T cell receptor beta chain. Its antigen is not identified. This sequence may be a read error, since a much larger clone differs from it by one base. This sample is drawn from a study of identical twins' blood T cells. Study findings and constraints: V gene usage reportedly matched far better within twin pairs than unrelated donors. Top TCRbeta clonotypes were shared more with twin than unrelated donors.

The CDR3 covers 12 residues. Per the germline V gene, CDR1 is SQVTM and CDR2 is ANQGSEA. TCRdb reprocessed the 5' RACE reads with MiXCR, giving one entry per CDR3 protein. The sample has 300,000 to 400,000 distinct CDR3 sequences; under 30% are singletons. The J gene is TRBJ2-1, the V gene TRBV29-1; D not resolved. Sequencing used PBMCs. The receptor's source is a woman between 18 and 49 years old in good health. Here the CDR3 DNA reads TGCAGCGTTGGTCGGCAGGACGGTGAGCAGCTCTTC. Amino acids: CSVGRQDGEQLF.